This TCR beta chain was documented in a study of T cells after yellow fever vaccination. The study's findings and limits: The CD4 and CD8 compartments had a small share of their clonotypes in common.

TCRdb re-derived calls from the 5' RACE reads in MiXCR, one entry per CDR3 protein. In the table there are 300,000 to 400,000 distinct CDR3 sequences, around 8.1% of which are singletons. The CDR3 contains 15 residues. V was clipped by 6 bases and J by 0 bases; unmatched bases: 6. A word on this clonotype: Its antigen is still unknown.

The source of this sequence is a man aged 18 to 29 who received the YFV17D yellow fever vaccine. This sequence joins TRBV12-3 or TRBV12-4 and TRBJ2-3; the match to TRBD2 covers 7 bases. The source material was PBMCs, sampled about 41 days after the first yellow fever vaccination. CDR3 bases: TGTGCCAGCAGCCCAGCGGGGACTAGCACAGATACGCAGTATTTT. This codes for CASSPAGTSTDTQYF.